One TCR beta chain is described in this entry. The data were obtained in a study of blood T cell repertoires in COVID-19. In the study overall: The cDNA or gDNA used as material had been derived from T cells, B-cell-depleted T cells, or PBMCs.

The CDR3 sequence is 11 residues long. Germline V gene data show CDR1 as DFQATT and CDR2 as SNEGSKA (reference sequence). Trimming took 6 bases from V and 6 from J, leaving 10 bases between them. As handled by the study authors: Estimates of nucleated cell counts were drawn from the amplification of reference gene primers. The method was immunoSEQ multiplex PCR; TCRdb's version includes in-frame clones alone and lacks a portion of them. The D gene and trimming were derived from the DNA, and the V and J assignments and clone size from that table. The sample gives 20,000 or so clones, roughly 80% of which show up once; roughly 2.9% is in the top ten.

The sample consisted of peripheral blood. The V and J genes are TRBV20-1 and TRBJ2-3; D might be TRBD2 (6 bases). This receptor was identified in a man aged 40-49 years with acute or convalescent COVID-19. CDR3 nucleotides: TGCAGTGCCCCGGGGGTGGATACGCAGTATTTT. Its translation: CSAPGVDTQYF.